This T cell receptor (beta chain) was recovered during a study of vaccination and CD4 T cells after COVID-19. On the study more broadly: Cells were stimulated with overlapping spike peptides from SARS-CoV-2, HCoV-NL63, HCoV-OC43 and HCoV-229E.

About this clonotype itself: Its antigen is unidentified.

Treatment defined: roughly 10-day PBMC culture with coronavirus spike peptide pools or control peptides (ViraFEST assay). Sequenced with the Oncomine TCR Beta short-read assay was DNA taken from cultured CD4+ T cells. TCRdb re-called the PCR reads through MiXCR, storing one row per CDR3 protein. The sample holds about 20,000 distinct CDR3 sequences, roughly two fifths seen once. The sequenced sample was CD4+ T cells from blood, cultured in vitro. The receptor comes from a human donor who had recovered from COVID-19.

The CDR3, as DNA: TGTGCCAGTAGTGGAGGACAGGCGGGGTCCTATGGCTACACCTTC. This encodes CASSGGQAGSYGYTF. This chain connects TRBV19 to TRBJ1-2; 7 bases agree with TRBD1. The CDR3 runs to 15 residues. Germline lookup yields CDR1 LNHDA and CDR2 SQIVND (reference sequence). V lost 5 bases, J lost 4 bases, and 10 bases stayed unmatched. Combining the CDR3 with reference TRBV19 and TRBJ1-2 gives the whole variable domain DGGITQSPKYLFRKEGQNVTLSCEQNLNHDAMYWYRQDPGQGLRLIYYSQIVNDFQKGDIAEGYSVSREKKESFPLTVTSAQKNPTAFYLCASSGGQAGSYGYTFGSGTRLTVV.